This TCR beta chain was captured in a study of T-cell reconstitution after alpha-beta-depleted transplantation in children. CDR1 DFQATT and CDR2 SNEGSKA come from the germline V gene (reference sequence). With V trimmed by 3 bases and J by 3 bases, 3 bases remained unmatched. The CDR3 is 14 amino acids. A TCRbeta library incorporating unique molecular identifiers was prepared. Using its own MiXCR run on the PCR reads, TCRdb lists one record per CDR3 protein. The sample contains 200,000 to 250,000 distinct CDR3 sequences, under 9.5% of which appear only once. This TCR was sampled from a male patient between 10 and 17 years old who had a stem cell transplant for acute lymphoblastic leukemia, so the T cells may come from the graft donor. The J gene is TRBJ2-1, the V gene TRBV20-1, with TRBD2 matching over 9 bases. The sequences come from PBMCs, mostly from graft donor cells, collected 180 days after TCRalphabeta/CD19-depleted stem cell transplant. CDR3 residues: CSARGGRGYNEQFF. CDR3 coding DNA: TGCAGTGCTAGGGGCGGGAGGGGCTACAATGAGCAGTTCTTC.